This note documents a single TCR beta chain sequence. Its matching antigen is unknown. Germline loops: CDR1 SGHDT, CDR2 YYEEEE. The CDR3 is 14 residues long. V lost 3 bases to trimming and J lost 0 bases, with 9 bases between them. The sample comes from a study of T cell repertoires in cytomegalovirus infection. Study details: The study used recently identified HLA-C-restricted and well-studied HLA-B-restricted CMV epitopes. TCR beta signatures that were public indicated CMV infection and matching HLA type.

Study conclusions and caveats: Summed frequency of public TCR beta families distinguished CMV carriers with the relevant HLA. There were HLA-C-restricted CMV-specific TCR beta clonotypes dominating the ex vivo response.

From the reads, TCRdb called clonotypes with MiXCR, one entry per CDR3 protein. The sample includes approximately 71,000 distinct CDR3 sequences, about 20% of them seen just once. Sequencing was performed on CD8+ T cells from cultured PBMCs, taken from culture after CMV antigen stimulation. This chain uses TRBV5-6 with TRBJ1-1; D ambiguous. The receptor was isolated from a human donor in good health (CMV status not recorded). Some clones in this sample may be carry-over from other donors' samples. The CDR3 DNA reads as TGTGCCAGCAGCTCGACCCCGGTGAACACTGAAGCTTTCTTT. The encoded protein is CASSSTPVNTEAFF.